One and the same sample provided the 29 T cell receptor beta chains below, sequenced in a study of CD8+CD57+ T cells in acquired aplastic anemia. Genomic DNA templated the TCR beta VDJ and CDR3 profiling. TCRdb fed the reads into MiXCR, producing one record per CDR3 protein. The sample records 150,000 to 200,000 distinct CDR3 sequences, 45% to 50% being singletons. Only patients with CD8+CD57+ cell expansion on flow cytometry were chosen for sequencing. The specimen sequenced was sorted CD4+, CD8+, or CD8+CD57+ T cells (not recorded which) from PBMCs. These receptors originate from a human donor with aplastic anemia.

CDR3 residues: CASSSGGLSYEQYF. The DNA of the CDR3 is TGTGCCAGTAGTAGCGGGGGTCTCTCCTACGAGCAGTACTTC. The chain carries TRBV19 and TRBJ2-7, with 7 bases lining up with TRBD2. Germline values: CDR1 LNHDA, CDR2 SQIVND (reference sequence). There are 14 residues in the CDR3. The J segment lost 0 bases and the V segment lost 4 bases, leaving 3 bases of the junction unmatched.

The CDR3, as DNA: TGCAGTGCTGAGGAAGTGGGGAGGAGAGACACTGAAGCTTTCTTT. Encoded protein: CSAEEVGRRDTEAFF. The chain combines TRBV20-1 with TRBJ1-1; no clear D. Trimming took off 5 bases at V and 3 bases at J, with 19 bases between the two ends. The germline V gene has CDR1 DFQATT and CDR2 SNEGSKA (reference sequence). This CDR3 contains 15 residues.

This clonotype occurred many times. The gene calls are TRBV7-9 and TRBJ1-2, with D uncertain. Germline CDR1 reads SEHNR; CDR2 reads FQNEAQ (reference sequence). Trimming removed 5 bases at V and 1 base at J, with 8 bases between. The CDR3 is made up of 13 amino acids. The CDR3 loop reads CASSVGLNYGYTF. In DNA form, the CDR3 reads TGTGCCAGCAGCGTAGGGCTTAACTATGGCTACACCTTC. Looking up the rest from reference TRBV7-9 and TRBJ1-2 gives the full variable domain: DTGVSQNPRHKITKRGQNVTFRCDPISEHNRLYWYRQTLGQGPEFLTYFQNEAQLEKSRLLSDRFSAERPKGSFSTLEIQRTEQGDSAMYLCASSVGLNYGYTFGSGTRLTVV.

This clonotype was found many times. The chain couples TRBV7-9 to TRBJ2-1, with 13 bases matching TRBD2. The V gene end was trimmed by 5 bases and the J gene end by 7 bases; junction bases not matched to a gene: 5. Germline lookup yields CDR1 SEHNR and CDR2 FQNEAQ (reference sequence). CDR3 size: 15 residues. Here the CDR3 DNA reads TGTGCCAGCAGCCCCCGACTAGCGGGAGGAAATGAGCAGTTCTTC. Its translation is CASSPRLAGGNEQFF.

This rearrangement joins TRBV2 to TRBJ1-1, with TRBD1 as a possible D gene (6 bases). The CDR3 contains 12 residues. Germline CDR1 is SNHLY and CDR2 is FYNNEI. Trimming stripped 5 bases from V and 6 bases from J, with 10 bases between. This CDR3 reads CASSPQGSEAFF. The CDR3 DNA sequence: TGTGCCAGCAGTCCACAGGGATCTGAAGCTTTCTTT.

The chain combines TRBV19 with TRBJ2-1; the match to TRBD2 covers 8 bases. CDR3 size: 15 residues. Per germline, CDR1 LNHDA and CDR2 SQIVND (reference sequence). J gave up 5 bases and V 8 bases, and 11 bases lay outside the gene matches. The CDR3 coding sequence is TGTGCCAGTTCACTAGCGGTTTTGGGTAACAATGAGCAGTTCTTC. As protein: CASSLAVLGNNEQFF.

This chain connects TRBV15 to TRBJ1-1; D remains unclear. Trimming shortened V by 10 bases and J by 0 bases, and 12 bases separated the two germline ends. The germline gives CDR1 LNHNV, CDR2 YYDKDF (reference sequence). The CDR3 runs 13 residues. The CDR3 loop is CAIGGILNTEAFF. DNA of the CDR3: TGTGCCATCGGAGGGATTTTGAACACTGAAGCTTTCTTT.

The table lists this clonotype with many counts. The chain employs TRBV30 and TRBJ1-1; no reliable D call. Germline CDR1 and CDR2: GTSNPN and SVGIG (reference sequence). There are 13 residues in the CDR3. V lost 3 bases, J lost 0 bases, and 8 bases lay in between. CDR3: CAWSSGLNTEAFF. The CDR3 region has the DNA TGTGCCTGGAGCAGCGGTCTGAACACTGAAGCTTTCTTT.

A word on this clonotype: One end of the junction varies from germline; a read error may be responsible. J is TRBJ2-7 and V is TRBV19, with D possibly matching TRBD1 (5 bases). Germline loops: CDR1 LNHDA, CDR2 SQIVND (reference sequence). The CDR3 is made up of 15 amino acids. The CDR3 protein is CAGSASDGHSYEQYF. The CDR3 bases are TGTGCCGGTAGTGCTTCGGACGGACACTCCTACGAGCAGTACTTC.

For the CDR3, the DNA is TGTGCCACCAGTGATTTGGGTACTGAAGCTTTCTTT. Its translation: CATSDLGTEAFF. This chain joins TRBV24-1 and TRBJ1-1; unclear D gene. This CDR3 comprises 12 residues. CDR1 is KGHDR and CDR2 is SFDVKD in the germline V gene. V lost 0 bases, J lost 5 bases, and 3 bases lay in between.

This clonotype was found a few times. A read error may be the cause here, since a much bigger clone is one base away. Here the CDR3 omits its conserved ending phenylalanine or tryptophan, so a read error is the likely source. This chain connects TRBV2 to TRBJ1-2, with D unresolved. The ends were cut back, 4 bases at V and 2 bases at J, with 8 bases in the middle. From germline, CDR1 is SNHLY and CDR2 FYNNEI. The CDR3 contains 13 residues. CDR3 region: CASSGAENYGYTV. In DNA, the CDR3 is TGTGCCAGCAGTGGCGCAGAAAACTATGGCTACACCGTC.

This clonotype was detected a few times. One base away lies a much larger clone, so this may be a sequencing read error. This rearrangement joins TRBV5-4 to TRBJ1-1, with D maybe TRBD1 (6 bases). Deletions cut 2 bases from V and 8 bases from J, with 13 bases between. The CDR3 runs to 13 residues. CDR1 and CDR2 from the germline V gene are SGHNT and YYREEE (reference sequence). This CDR3 is CASSFGDRIEAFF. As DNA, the CDR3 is TGTGCCAGCAGCTTCGGCGACAGGATCGAAGCTTTCTTT.

The CDR3 DNA reads TGTGCCAGCATTGCTGACCAGGACCCTAGCTCCTACGAGCAGTACTTC. Amino acid sequence: CASIADQDPSSYEQYF. The chain carries TRBV12-3 or TRBV12-4 and TRBJ2-7; D is ambiguous. The length of the CDR3 is 16 residues. Trimming left V 7 bases short and J 0 bases short, with 19 bases between.

This clonotype was found many times. The V and J genes are TRBV11-3 and TRBJ2-7, with 7 bases matching TRBD2. With V trimmed by 6 bases and J by 6 bases, 5 bases remained unmatched. CDR3 size: 12 residues. In germline, CDR1 is SGHNT, CDR2 YENEEA. CDR3 loop: CASRAGSSEQYF. In nucleotides, the CDR3 is TGTGCCAGCAGAGCGGGATCGAGCGAGCAGTACTTC.

This chain uses TRBV25-1 with TRBJ1-1; D call uncertain. CDR1 is MGHDK and CDR2 is SYGVNS in the germline V gene. CDR3 length: 14 amino acids. V was shortened by 6 bases and J by 4 bases, with 15 bases between the two germline ends. CDR3 sequence reads: CASSSPRVPTEAFF. The CDR3 nucleotides read TGTGCCAGCAGCTCCCCGCGGGTTCCCACTGAAGCTTTCTTT.

V is TRBV2 and J is TRBJ2-6, with unresolved D. CDR1 is SNHLY, CDR2 FYNNEI, per germline. Trimming removed 2 bases at V and 2 bases at J, with 4 bases between. This CDR3 has 14 residues. CDR3 region: CASSEWAGANVLTF. The CDR3 bases are TGTGCCAGCAGTGAATGGGCTGGGGCCAACGTCCTGACTTTC.

The rearrangement joins TRBV20-1 to TRBJ2-5, with 14 bases matching TRBD2. Losses at the gene ends were 1 base for V and 1 base for J; bases not matched to a gene: 8. The CDR3 consists of 18 residues. From germline, CDR1 is DFQATT and CDR2 SNEGSKA (reference sequence). The CDR3 DNA reads TGCAGTGCTAGAGTGAGCGGGACTAGCGGGGGACCCCAAGAGACCCAGTACTTC. Residues: CSARVSGTSGGPQETQYF.

The genes are TRBV20-1 and TRBJ2-6, with TRBD1 as a possible D gene (5 bases). The CDR3 is 17 amino acids. Per germline, CDR1 DFQATT and CDR2 SNEGSKA (reference sequence). Trimming took off 4 bases at V and 8 bases at J, with 24 bases between the two ends. The CDR3 is CSAKNSRQIPTSNVLTF. The CDR3 DNA follows: TGCAGTGCTAAGAACAGTAGACAGATTCCCACCTCCAACGTCCTGACTTTC.

The V gene is TRBV20-1, the J gene TRBJ1-6, with D possibly being TRBD1 (5 bases). CDR3 length equals 14 residues. V was pared by 3 bases and J by 9 bases, with 15 bases between. Germline lookup yields CDR1 DFQATT and CDR2 SNEGSKA (reference sequence). The CDR3 bases are TGCAGTGCTAGGGGAGTACAGGAGGCTTCACCCCTCCACTTT. It is translated as CSARGVQEASPLHF.

This clonotype was picked up many times. This chain uses TRBV4-3 with TRBJ2-7; D gene uncertain. Trimming took off 0 bases at V and 3 bases at J, with 6 bases between the two ends. The CDR3 is 13 amino acids. CDR1 is LGHNA, CDR2 YSLEER, per germline. The CDR3 nucleotides are TGCGCCAGCAGCCAAGATCTGGGCTACGAGCAGTACTTC. Translation: CASSQDLGYEQYF.

The chain links TRBV25-1 to TRBJ2-1, with D perhaps assigned TRBD1 or TRBD2 (5 bases each). Germline V gene lookup returns CDR1 MGHDK and CDR2 SYGVNS. V gave up 2 bases and J gave up 6 bases, with 17 bases separating them. This CDR3 is 16 amino acids long. The CDR3 region has the DNA TGTGCCAGCAGTGAAACCGGGACCCTTACCCGCAATGAGCAGTTCTTC. Protein sequence: CASSETGTLTRNEQFF.

This clonotype was detected many times. The chain recombines TRBV20-1 with TRBJ1-2; no definite D call. With 2 bases removed from V and 5 bases from J, the gap between germline ends came to 6 bases. This CDR3 comprises 11 residues. Germline V gene lookup returns CDR1 DFQATT and CDR2 SNEGSKA (reference sequence). The CDR3 region has the DNA TGCAGTGCTAGACCGGTATATGGCTACACCTTC. It specifies CSARPVYGYTF.

The chain has TRBV11-2 and TRBJ2-7, with 9 bases aligning to TRBD2. CDR3 length equals 17 residues. Germline V gene data show CDR1 as SGHAT and CDR2 as FQNNGV. J lost 6 bases, V lost 4 bases, and 16 bases had no gene match. The CDR3 DNA sequence: TGTGCCAGCAGCTATACGGCTGGCGGGAGGGCCGGAATCGAGCAGTACTTC. Encoded protein: CASSYTAGGRAGIEQYF.

The chain links TRBV9 to TRBJ1-1, with D possibly matching TRBD1 (5 bases). Trimming removed 0 bases from V and 5 bases from J, with 14 bases in between. This CDR3 is 15 amino acids long. Germline loops: CDR1 SGDLS, CDR2 YYNGEE. CDR3 protein: CASSVGGGVRTEAFF. The CDR3 nucleotides are TGTGCCAGCAGCGTAGGGGGAGGGGTGCGGACTGAAGCTTTCTTT.

The gene calls are TRBV24-1 and TRBJ2-1; the match to TRBD1 covers 8 bases. The last part of the DNA fits TRBJ2-5 better; the J call may be wrong. Germline V CDR1 and CDR2: KGHDR, SFDVKD. The CDR3 runs 15 residues. The CDR3 bases are TGTGCCACCAGTGACAGAGGACAGGGACAAGAGACCCAGTACTTC. This encodes CATSDRGQGQETQYF.

The chain has TRBV20-1 and TRBJ2-3; D is unclear. V lost 5 bases and J lost 2, with 8 bases in between. Germline V gives CDR1 DFQATT, CDR2 SNEGSKA (reference sequence). The CDR3 is made up of 12 amino acids. The CDR3: CSAAPYTDTQYF. CDR3 nucleotides: TGCAGTGCTGCCCCTTACACAGATACGCAGTATTTT.

This clonotype was counted only a few times. This rearrangement joins TRBV2 to TRBJ1-6, with 9 bases identical to TRBD1. Germline loops: CDR1 SNHLY, CDR2 FYNNEI. J lost 9 bases, V lost 8 bases, and 8 bases had no gene match. CDR3 length: 14 amino acids. The CDR3 sequence: CASLPGQGFSPLHF. The CDR3 coding sequence is TGTGCCAGCCTTCCGGGACAGGGTTTTTCACCCCTCCACTTT.

This clonotype occurred many times. The chain joins TRBV10-1 to TRBJ2-7; a possible D gene is TRBD2 (5 bases). Looked up from germline, CDR1 is WNHNN and CDR2 is SYGVQD (reference sequence). CDR3 length: 13 amino acids. V was pared by 3 bases and J by 3 bases, with 9 bases between. This CDR3 is CASSEETIYEQYF. The CDR3 DNA reads as TGCGCCAGCAGTGAAGAGACTATCTACGAGCAGTACTTC.

The chain is built from TRBV29-1 and TRBJ1-2, with D possibly being TRBD1 (6 bases). The CDR3 consists of 12 residues. CDR1 is SQVTM and CDR2 is ANQGSEA in the germline V gene. V lost 7 bases and J 3 bases, leaving 12 bases between the germline ends. In nucleotides, the CDR3 is TGCAGCGCACAGGGCAAAGACTATGGCTACACCTTC. This encodes CSAQGKDYGYTF.